These 14 T cell receptor beta chains were sequenced from one sample in a study of shared clonotypes between healthy human individuals (dated by TCRdb to between 2020 and 2021). The receptor library was made with the immunoSEQ multiplex PCR assay. In TCRdb, the immuneACCESS table is reduced to in-frame sequences with V and J assigned. These tables do not hold every clone; where another copy was compared, an unresolved V gene accounts for under half, and the others remain unexplained. This sample holds 2 million to 3 million clones; 93% were observed only once. In total, the top ten clones hold roughly 0.39% of the sample. The sequencing input was naive CD4+ T cells from PBMCs. Per the publication, the cell subset or site label means: CD45RA+ positively selected. These receptors all stem from a man younger than 35 in good health. Some clones in this sample may be carry-over from other donors' samples.

This chain connects TRBV9 to TRBJ2-7; D is possibly TRBD2 (6 bases). Per the germline V gene, CDR1 is SGDLS and CDR2 is YYNGEE. CDR3 length equals 15 residues. Deletions cut 4 bases from V and 2 bases from J, with 16 bases between. CDR3 protein: CASSRDSTNPYEQYF. The CDR3 region has the DNA TGTGCCAGCAGCCGGGACTCCACGAACCCCTACGAGCAGTACTTC.

The V call is TRBV11-1, the J call TRBJ2-3; 12 nucleotides match TRBD2. CDR3 length: 16 amino acids. Germline lookup yields CDR1 SGHAT and CDR2 FQDESV (reference sequence). V was pared by 4 bases and J by 5 bases, with 7 bases of the junction left unmatched. The CDR3 DNA sequence: TGTGCCAGCAGCTCTACTAGCGGGAGGTGGGGAGATACGCAGTATTTT. Amino acid sequence: CASSSTSGRWGDTQYF.

This chain uses TRBV9 with TRBJ2-1; 10 bases agree with TRBD1. Germline CDR1 is SGDLS and CDR2 is YYNGEE. CDR3 size: 14 residues. The V segment lost 6 bases and the J segment 8 bases; nucleotides outside the gene matches: 8. The CDR3 DNA follows: TGTGCCAGCACTCCGGGACAGGGGAAATATGAGCAGTTCTTC. This sequence encodes CASTPGQGKYEQFF.

This CDR3 reads CASSLTPTSEQYF. CDR3 sequence (DNA): TGCGCCAGCAGCTTGACGCCAACATCAGAGCAGTACTTC. The rearrangement uses TRBV5-1 and TRBJ2-7; D is unresolved. Between the trimmed V and J ends, which lost 1 base and 7 bases, there was a span of 12 bases. The CDR3 consists of 13 residues. Germline values: CDR1 SGHRS, CDR2 YFSETQ.

The V call is TRBV7-8, the J call TRBJ2-5; no definite D call. From germline, CDR1 is SGHVS and CDR2 FQNEAQ. Trimming took 4 bases from V and 5 from J, leaving 8 bases between them. The CDR3 sequence is 12 residues long. The CDR3 is CASSSPWETQYF. The CDR3 DNA is TGTGCCAGCAGCTCTCCCTGGGAGACCCAGTACTTC.

V usage is TRBV28 and J usage is TRBJ1-2; 7 bases are shared with TRBD1. This CDR3 region has 14 residues. V was pared by 6 bases and J by 4 bases, with 8 bases of the junction left unmatched. Looked up from germline, CDR1 is MDHEN and CDR2 is SYDVKM. CDR3 DNA: TGTGCCAGCAGCCCAGGGACAGACATCTATGGCTACACCTTC. This translates into CASSPGTDIYGYTF.

J is TRBJ1-4 and V is TRBV6-6, with a possible D match to TRBD1 (6 bases). CDR1 MNHNY and CDR2 SVGAGI come from the germline V gene (reference sequence). The length of the CDR3 is 15 residues. Trimming removed 0 bases from V and 6 bases from J, with 11 bases in between. In DNA form, the CDR3 reads TGTGCCAGCAGTTACTCATCAGGGGTCCATGAAAAACTGTTTTTT. Amino acids: CASSYSSGVHEKLFF.

Only a few counts were recorded for this clone. The chain is built from TRBV11-2 and TRBJ2-7; 9 nucleotides agree with TRBD1. Trimming removed 1 base from V and 2 bases from J; junction bases left unmatched: 12. This CDR3 comprises 18 residues. Germline CDR1 and CDR2: SGHAT and FQNNGV. The CDR3 region is CASSLVSGWTGATYEQYF. For the CDR3, the DNA is TGTGCCAGCAGCTTAGTTTCAGGGTGGACAGGGGCGACCTACGAGCAGTACTTC.

The chain carries TRBV9 and TRBJ2-7, with 12 bases matching TRBD1. Germline CDR1 SGDLS, CDR2 YYNGEE. This CDR3 is 15 amino acids long. Trimming cost V 0 bases and J 5 bases; bases outside gene matches: 3. CDR3 sequence: CASSVDGTGGDEQYF. Written as DNA, the CDR3 is TGTGCCAGCAGCGTAGACGGGACAGGGGGCGACGAGCAGTACTTC.

This rearrangement joins TRBV11-2 to TRBJ2-3; D perhaps matches TRBD2 (5 bases). The V end was cut by 3 bases, the J end by 5 bases, with 9 bases between. Germline V gene data show CDR1 as SGHAT and CDR2 as FQNNGV. This CDR3 contains 13 residues. CDR3 in amino acids: CASSFWELDTQYF. The DNA for the CDR3 is TGTGCCAGCAGCTTCTGGGAGTTAGATACGCAGTATTTT.

This rearrangement joins TRBV4-2 to TRBJ2-5; no firm D call. The CDR3 length is 16 residues. Germline lookup yields CDR1 LGHNA and CDR2 YNFKEQ. V was trimmed by 1 base and J by 2 bases, leaving 14 bases between them. CDR3 sequence reads: CASSQVRTEGQETQYF. CDR3 coding DNA: TGTGCCAGCAGCCAAGTCAGAACAGAAGGGCAAGAGACCCAGTACTTC.

A remark on this clone: Other DNA variants within this sample encode the same CDR3. The chain couples TRBV7-2 to TRBJ2-1, with D possibly TRBD2 on 5 matching bases. Germline assignment: CDR1 SGHTA and CDR2 FQGNSA. Trimming shortened V by 1 base and J by 7 bases, and 8 bases separated the two germline ends. The CDR3 consists of 13 residues. CDR3 coding DNA: TGTGCCAGCAGCTTAGAAGGCGGGAATGAGCAGTTCTTC. Translation: CASSLEGGNEQFF.

In DNA form, the CDR3 reads TGTGCCTGGAGTGATGGATCACCCCTCCACTTT. Translation: CAWSDGSPLHF. This chain connects TRBV30 to TRBJ1-6; no reliable D call. The CDR3 extends over 11 amino acids. Trimming cost V 1 base and J 10 bases, with 5 bases left between them. Germline V CDR1 and CDR2: GTSNPN, SVGIG (reference sequence).

This chain connects TRBV6-5 to TRBJ2-7; D could derive from TRBD1 or TRBD2 (5 bases each). The germline V and J ends were trimmed by 7 bases and 5 bases, with 21 bases remaining between them. Germline-derived CDR1 and CDR2 are MNHEY and SVGAGI. The CDR3 extends over 15 amino acids. The CDR3 is CASTRSGHSDDEQYF. CDR3 bases: TGTGCCAGCACACGGTCGGGGCACTCCGACGACGAGCAGTACTTC.